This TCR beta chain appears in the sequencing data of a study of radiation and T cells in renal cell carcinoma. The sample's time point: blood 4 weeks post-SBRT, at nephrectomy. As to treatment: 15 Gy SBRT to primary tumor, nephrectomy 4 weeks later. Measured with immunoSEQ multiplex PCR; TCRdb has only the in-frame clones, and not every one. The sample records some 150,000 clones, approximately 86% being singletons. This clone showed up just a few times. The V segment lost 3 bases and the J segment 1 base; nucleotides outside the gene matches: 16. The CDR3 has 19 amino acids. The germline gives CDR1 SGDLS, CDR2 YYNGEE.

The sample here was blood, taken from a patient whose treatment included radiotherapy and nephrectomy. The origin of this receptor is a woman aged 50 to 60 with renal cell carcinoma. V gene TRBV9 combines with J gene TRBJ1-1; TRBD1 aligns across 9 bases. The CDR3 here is CASSAYLQGAEKRNTEAFF. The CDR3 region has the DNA TGTGCCAGCAGCGCTTATTTACAGGGGGCGGAGAAGCGGAACACTGAAGCTTTCTTT. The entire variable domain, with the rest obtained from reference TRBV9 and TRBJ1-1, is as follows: DSGVTQTPKHLITATGQRVTLRCSPRSGDLSVYWYQQSLDQGLQFLIQYYNGEERAKGNILERFSAQQFPDLHSELNLSSLELGDSALYFCASSAYLQGAEKRNTEAFFGQGTRLTVV.